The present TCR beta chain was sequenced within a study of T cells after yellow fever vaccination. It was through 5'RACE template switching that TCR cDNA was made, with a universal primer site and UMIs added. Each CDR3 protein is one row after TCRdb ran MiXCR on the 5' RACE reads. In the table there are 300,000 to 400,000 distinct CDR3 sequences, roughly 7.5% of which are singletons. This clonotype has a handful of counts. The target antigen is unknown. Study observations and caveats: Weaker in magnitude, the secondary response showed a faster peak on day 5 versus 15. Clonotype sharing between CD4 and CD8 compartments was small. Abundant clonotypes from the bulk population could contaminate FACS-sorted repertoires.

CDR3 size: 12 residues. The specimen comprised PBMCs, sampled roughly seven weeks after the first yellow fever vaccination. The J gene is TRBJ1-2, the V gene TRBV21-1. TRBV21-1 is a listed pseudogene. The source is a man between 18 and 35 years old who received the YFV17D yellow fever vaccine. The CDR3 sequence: CASSKGGHGYTF. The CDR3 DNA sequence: TGTGCCAGCAGCAAAGGAGGGCACGGCTACACCTTC.